The 30 T cell receptor beta chains in this list originate from one sample, sequenced in a study of OX40 agonist ivuxolimab in advanced cancers. Produced via immunoSEQ multiplex PCR; TCRdb's table is partial and in-frame only. The table includes some 41,000 clones, around 87% detected once. The starting material was CD4+ or CD8+ T cells sorted from blood, obtained in a trial of the OX40 agonist ivuxolimab. Source of these receptors: an adult with an advanced solid tumor such as melanoma, head and neck, liver or kidney cancer.

The chain combines TRBV7-2 with TRBJ2-5; D remains unclear. V lost 5 bases to trimming and J lost 1 base, with 14 bases between them. The CDR3 covers 15 residues. Germline CDR1 SGHTA, CDR2 FQGNSA. CDR3 amino acids: CASSLAVAIQETQYF. CDR3 nucleotides: TGTGCCAGCAGCCTCGCGGTGGCTATCCAAGAGACCCAGTACTTC.

V gene TRBV29-1 combines with J gene TRBJ2-5; no reliable D call. Germline CDR1 is SQVTM and CDR2 is ANQGSEA. Trimming removed 5 bases from V and 7 bases from J, with 11 bases in between. The CDR3 is 11 amino acids. Written as DNA, the CDR3 is TGCAGCGTTAACTCCCTGGGGACCCAGTACTTC. It encodes CSVNSLGTQYF.

About this clone: The sample carries other DNA sequences with the same CDR3. The chain couples TRBV11-2 to TRBJ2-3; D ambiguous. The ends were cut back, 5 bases at V and 2 bases at J, with 5 bases in the middle. The CDR3 totals 12 residues. Germline V CDR1 and CDR2: SGHAT, FQNNGV. CDR3 region: CASSLFTDTQYF. CDR3 nucleotides: TGTGCCAGCAGCCTCTTCACAGATACGCAGTATTTT.

The V call is TRBV7-8, the J call TRBJ2-7; 11 nucleotides match TRBD1. Germline CDR1 reads SGHVS; CDR2 reads FQNEAQ. The CDR3 is 18 residues long. Trimming removed 1 base from V and 0 bases from J; junction bases left unmatched: 8. CDR3 sequence reads: CASSLVFRGTGGSYEQYF. Here the CDR3 DNA reads TGTGCCAGCAGCTTAGTGTTTAGGGGGACAGGGGGCTCCTACGAGCAGTACTTC. Complete variable domain (other parts from reference TRBV7-8 and TRBJ2-7): GAGVSQSPRYKVAKRGQDVALRCDPISGHVSLFWYQQALGQGPEFLTYFQNEAQLDKSGLPSDRFFAERPEGSVSTLKIQRTQQEDSAVYLCASSLVFRGTGGSYEQYFGPGTRLTVT.

J is TRBJ2-2 and V is TRBV11-3; 8 bases map to TRBD1. Unmatched junction bases numbered 12, after V lost 5 bases and J lost 4 bases. CDR3 length: 17 amino acids. Germline V lookup: CDR1 SGHNT, CDR2 YENEEA. CDR3 amino acids: CASSKKRTGWRTGELFF. CDR3 bases: TGTGCCAGCAGCAAGAAGCGGACAGGGTGGCGCACCGGGGAGCTGTTTTTT.

The chain couples TRBV7-9 to TRBJ2-1; D unresolved. V was shortened by 3 bases and J by 7 bases, with 16 bases between the two germline ends. Germline V CDR1 and CDR2: SEHNR, FQNEAQ (reference sequence). This CDR3 has 15 amino acids. The CDR3 DNA sequence: TGTGCCAGCAGCTTTCCGGGCCTCCTGGGAAATGAGCAGTTCTTC. As protein: CASSFPGLLGNEQFF.

This chain joins TRBV7-9 and TRBJ2-5, with D unclear. Trimming removed 4 bases from V and 4 bases from J, with 7 bases in between. The CDR3 length is 12 residues. Germline loops: CDR1 SEHNR, CDR2 FQNEAQ (reference sequence). CDR3: CASSSARETQYF. The CDR3 bases are TGTGCCAGCAGCTCGGCGAGAGAGACCCAGTACTTC. The whole variable domain, filled in from reference TRBV7-9 and TRBJ2-5, reads DTGVSQNPRHKITKRGQNVTFRCDPISEHNRLYWYRQTLGQGPEFLTYFQNEAQLEKSRLLSDRFSAERPKGSFSTLEIQRTEQGDSAMYLCASSSARETQYFGPGTRLLVL.

V and J are TRBV9 and TRBJ2-3; 12 nucleotides match TRBD2. The CDR3 sequence is 16 residues long. Germline V gene sequence: CDR1 SGDLS, CDR2 YYNGEE. The V and J ends lost 4 bases and 3 bases, in that order; junction bases with no gene match: 6. The CDR3 coding sequence is TGTGCCAGCAGCCCCCAAGGGACTAGCGGGACAGATACGCAGTATTTT. It yields the protein CASSPQGTSGTDTQYF.

This clone occurred once. This sequence joins TRBV7-2 and TRBJ2-1; 12 bases map to TRBD2. This CDR3 has 16 amino acids. V was clipped by 5 bases and J by 6 bases; unmatched bases: 8. In germline, CDR1 is SGHTA, CDR2 FQGNSA. The CDR3 loop is CASSPRTSGTLNEQFF. CDR3 nucleotides: TGTGCCAGCAGCCCCCGGACTAGCGGGACCCTCAATGAGCAGTTCTTC.

This chain uses TRBV5-4 with TRBJ2-7; TRBD2 agrees at 8 bases. Germline CDR1 and CDR2: SGHNT and YYREEE (reference sequence). The J segment lost 2 bases and the V segment lost 1 base, leaving 8 bases of the junction unmatched. This CDR3 contains 16 residues. The DNA of the CDR3 is TGTGCCAGCAGCTTGCCCCTCGGGGGGGTTACCTACGAGCAGTACTTC. Translating it yields CASSLPLGGVTYEQYF.

The chain is built from TRBV10-1 and TRBJ2-7, with D hard to call. The CDR3 covers 15 residues. Trimming took 4 bases from V and 0 from J, leaving 13 bases between them. CDR1 is WNHNN and CDR2 is SYGVQD in the germline V gene (reference sequence). The CDR3 sequence is CASSAGFLGSYEQYF. CDR3 nucleotides: TGCGCCAGCAGTGCCGGGTTTTTGGGCTCCTACGAGCAGTACTTC.

J is TRBJ2-2 and V is TRBV7-9; 7 bases agree with TRBD2. CDR3 length: 17 residues. In germline, CDR1 is SEHNR, CDR2 FQNEAQ (reference sequence). V gave up 4 bases and J gave up 5 bases; unmatched junction bases: 13. The CDR3 region is CASSSPFGGGPTGELFF. In DNA, the CDR3 is TGTGCCAGCAGCTCCCCCTTCGGGGGAGGGCCGACCGGGGAGCTGTTTTTT.

The genes are TRBV28 and TRBJ1-2; 8 bases are shared with TRBD1. V lost 6 bases, J lost 4 bases, and 4 bases stayed unmatched. The CDR3 covers 13 residues. Germline V CDR1 and CDR2: MDHEN, SYDVKM. The CDR3 DNA follows: TGTGCCAGCAGCCCCACAGGGGGCTATGGCTACACCTTC. Protein sequence: CASSPTGGYGYTF.

About this clone: One end of the junction varies from germline; a read error may be responsible. The sample has other DNA sequences that encode this CDR3 too. CDR3 DNA: TGCGCCAGCCTTAGGGCGGGCAAGGCGTACGAGCAGTACTTC. Translating gives CASLRAGKAYEQYF. The rearrangement links TRBV2 to TRBJ2-7, with a tentative D call TRBD2 (5 bases). The CDR3 covers 14 residues. The germline gives CDR1 SNHLY, CDR2 FYNNEI.

This rearrangement joins TRBV5-4 to TRBJ1-1; 7 positions agree with TRBD1. Germline V CDR1 and CDR2: SGHNT, YYREEE (reference sequence). This CDR3 has 13 amino acids. Trimming cost V 4 bases and J 2 bases; bases outside gene matches: 2. The CDR3 sequence: CASSQGGNTEAFF. The CDR3 DNA is TGTGCCAGCAGCCAGGGGGGCAACACTGAAGCTTTCTTT.

The chain links TRBV28 to TRBJ1-5, with a tentative D call TRBD1 (5 bases). The V and J ends lost 7 bases and 4 bases respectively, with 23 bases between them. The CDR3 consists of 17 residues. Germline V CDR1 and CDR2: MDHEN, SYDVKM. This CDR3 reads CASKANSGQDFNQPQHF. Written as DNA, the CDR3 is TGTGCCAGCAAGGCGAATTCGGGGCAGGATTTTAATCAGCCCCAGCATTTT.

The rearrangement joins TRBV5-6 to TRBJ1-4; D ambiguous. CDR3 length equals 14 residues. The V end was cut by 7 bases, the J end by 0 bases, with 10 bases between. The V gene's germline CDR1 is SGHDT and CDR2 YYEEEE. The CDR3: CASGPSATNEKLFF. CDR3 bases: TGTGCCAGCGGCCCTTCTGCAACTAATGAAAAACTGTTTTTT.

The V and J genes are TRBV2 and TRBJ1-6; tentatively, D is TRBD1 (5 bases). Germline V gene lookup returns CDR1 SNHLY and CDR2 FYNNEI. Trimming pared 2 bases from V and 6 bases from J, leaving 8 bases between. This CDR3 is built from 14 residues. Written as DNA, the CDR3 is TGTGCCAGCAGTGAACAGGGACTTAATTCACCCCTCCACTTT. Amino acid sequence: CASSEQGLNSPLHF.

This chain connects TRBV20-1 to TRBJ2-3, with D hard to call. The CDR3 consists of 11 residues. Deletions cut 3 bases from V and 9 bases from J, with 10 bases between. Germline CDR1 and CDR2: DFQATT and SNEGSKA (reference sequence). DNA for the CDR3: TGCAGTGCTAGTAATCAAGCCACGCAGTATTTT. Translated, it gives CSASNQATQYF.

This clone appeared a single time. V gene TRBV28 combines with J gene TRBJ1-5, with 7 bases that match TRBD1. Germline V gives CDR1 MDHEN, CDR2 SYDVKM. V was pared by 1 base and J by 1 base, with 4 bases of the junction left unmatched. This CDR3 contains 16 residues. The CDR3 DNA reads as TGTGCCAGCAGTTTATACAGGGGCCTCAGCAATCAGCCCCAGCATTTT. Its protein is CASSLYRGLSNQPQHF. Variable domain in full (rest from reference TRBV28 and TRBJ1-5): DVKVTQSSRYLVKRTGEKVFLECVQDMDHENMFWYRQDPGLGLRLIYFSYDVKMKEKGDIPEGYSVSREKKERFSLILESASTNQTSMYLCASSLYRGLSNQPQHFGDGTRLSIL.

CDR3 bases: TGTGCCAGCAGCCCCGACCCCCAGGATGAGCAGTTCTTC. Its protein product is CASSPDPQDEQFF. This chain joins TRBV7-3 and TRBJ2-1; D uncertain. The CDR3 sequence is 13 residues long. Germline assignment: CDR1 SGHTA and CDR2 FQGTGA. V was shortened by 5 bases and J by 8 bases, with 13 bases between the two germline ends. The whole variable domain, remainder taken from reference TRBV7-3 and TRBJ2-1, is GAGVSQTPSNKVTEKGKYVELRCDPISGHTALYWYRQSLGQGPEFLIYFQGTGAADDSGLPNDRFFAVRPEGSVSTLKIQRTERGDSAVYLCASSPDPQDEQFFGPGTRLTVL.

The rearrangement links TRBV2 to TRBJ2-2; weak D call: TRBD2 (5 bases). CDR3 size: 15 residues. Germline assignment: CDR1 SNHLY and CDR2 FYNNEI. V was cut by 6 bases and J by 5 bases, with 16 bases left in between. Here the CDR3 reads CASRATTQGTGELFF. CDR3 sequence (DNA): TGTGCCAGCAGGGCGACTACCCAAGGGACCGGGGAGCTGTTTTTT.

This chain connects TRBV5-8 to TRBJ2-1; TRBD1 matches 8 bases. This CDR3 spans 15 amino acids. The germline CDR1 and CDR2 sequences are SGHTS and YDEGEE. Trimming at V came to 0 bases and at J to 6 bases, leaving 5 bases not matched to a gene. The CDR3: CASSLARGPSNEQFF. In DNA form, the CDR3 reads TGTGCCAGCAGCTTGGCCAGGGGGCCTTCCAATGAGCAGTTCTTC.

The chain recombines TRBV29-1 with TRBJ2-2; 11 bases fit TRBD1. This CDR3 region has 14 residues. Trimming at V came to 6 bases and at J to 6 bases, leaving 6 bases not matched to a gene. Germline CDR1 and CDR2: SQVTM and ANQGSEA. CDR3 amino acids: CSVKRDRGAGELFF. Written as DNA, the CDR3 is TGCAGCGTAAAACGGGACAGGGGGGCCGGGGAGCTGTTTTTT.

This rearrangement joins TRBV19 to TRBJ2-6; perhaps D is TRBD1 or TRBD2 (6 bases each). This CDR3 spans 15 amino acids. The V gene lost 5 bases and the J gene lost 2 bases, with 10 bases spanning the gap. The V gene's germline CDR1 is LNHDA and CDR2 SQIVND (reference sequence). The CDR3 coding sequence is TGTGCCAGTAGTGAGGGGGGAGCTGGGGCCAACGTCCTGACTTTC. Protein: CASSEGGAGANVLTF.

V is TRBV6-1 and J is TRBJ2-7; 7 nucleotides match TRBD2. CDR1 and CDR2 from the germline V gene are MNHNS and SASEGT. The CDR3 spans 15 residues. Trimming cost V 6 bases and J 0 bases; bases outside gene matches: 8. Here the CDR3 reads CASRLYSGPSYEQYF. CDR3 sequence (DNA): TGTGCCAGCAGGTTATATAGCGGGCCCTCCTACGAGCAGTACTTC.

The V and J genes are TRBV19 and TRBJ1-3; 8 bases line up with TRBD1. V lost 7 bases, J lost 2 bases, and 10 bases stayed unmatched. The CDR3 loop spans 16 amino acids. Germline V gene data show CDR1 as LNHDA and CDR2 as SQIVND (reference sequence). In DNA, the CDR3 is TGTGCCAGTACCGCCCGACAGGGGATCACTGGAAACACCATATATTTT. Translating it yields CASTARQGITGNTIYF.

The V gene is TRBV6-5, the J gene TRBJ2-1; D gene ambiguous. Germline CDR1 reads MNHEY; CDR2 reads SVGAGI. CDR3 length equals 13 residues. The V gene lost 0 bases and the J gene lost 10 bases, with 10 bases spanning the gap. Here the CDR3 reads CASSYSGRAEQFF. The CDR3, as DNA: TGTGCCAGCAGTTACTCGGGCCGGGCCGAGCAGTTCTTC.

The chain combines TRBV27 with TRBJ2-3, with D perhaps TRBD1 or TRBD2 (5 bases each). Germline assignment: CDR1 MNHEY and CDR2 SMNVEV (reference sequence). V was cut by 5 bases and J by 5 bases, with 17 bases left in between. This CDR3 region has 15 residues. CDR3 region: CASSPGRTPGDTQYF. The CDR3 DNA sequence: TGTGCCAGCAGTCCGGGACGGACCCCAGGAGATACGCAGTATTTT.

The chain employs TRBV25-1 and TRBJ1-1; TRBD1 is a possible D gene (6 bases). CDR3 length: 15 residues. V lost 5 bases and J 7 bases, leaving 20 bases between the germline ends. Germline V gene lookup returns CDR1 MGHDK and CDR2 SYGVNS. The CDR3: CASSRSSGGAYEAFF. The CDR3 coding sequence is TGTGCCAGCAGTCGTTCCTCCGGGGGGGCCTATGAAGCTTTCTTT.